The subject of this entry is one TCR beta chain. Method: immunoSEQ multiplex PCR; TCRdb's copy keeps in-frame clones and lacks some. The repertoire has approximately 86,000 clones, roughly nine tenths of them found once; the top ten carry roughly 8.9%. The sample originates from a study of blood T cell repertoires in COVID-19. The CDR3 contains 18 residues. Germline CDR1 is MDHEN and CDR2 is SYDVKM. V was clipped by 3 bases and J by 2 bases, with 21 bases between them. The sequenced sample was peripheral blood. J is TRBJ2-3 and V is TRBV28; perhaps TRBD2 as D (7 bases). This sequence was found in a man aged 45 to 65 with acute or convalescent COVID-19. Written as DNA, the CDR3 is TGTGCCAGCAGTTTTCGACGGGGAGGGGGACTAATCACAGATACGCAGTATTTT. Protein: CASSFRRGGGLITDTQYF.